Listed here are 27 T cell receptor beta chains from one sample, sequenced in a study of human T cells and chemical hapten exposure. Time point here: pre-sensitization, week 0. Treatment denoted: therapeutic diphenylcyclopropenone sensitization with weekly scalp DPC. TCRdb called the RACE reads again in MiXCR, with one record for every CDR3 protein. Of some 70,000 distinct CDR3 sequences in the sample, roughly 9.7% were seen once. The sample here was whole blood, taken in connection with sensitization to the hapten diphenylcyclopropenone (DPC). The source of these receptors is a woman between 50 and 59 years old with alopecia areata. Some clones in this sample may be carry-over from other donors' samples.

This clonotype was recorded a few times. This chain joins TRBV6-2 or TRBV6-3 and TRBJ2-1; 9 bases align to TRBD2. The CDR3 length is 15 residues. The V and J ends lost 2 bases and 8 bases, in that order; junction bases with no gene match: 7. CDR1 is MNHEY and CDR2 is SVGEGT in the germline V gene. In nucleotides, the CDR3 is TGTGCCAGCAGTTACGTGGCGGGGGGGCCCTATGAGCAGTTCTTC. Protein: CASSYVAGGPYEQFF.

The chain joins TRBV23-1 to TRBJ2-3; 9 nucleotides agree with TRBD1. TRBV23-1 is known as an ORF, though its function is uncertain. This CDR3 has 18 amino acids. V shed 2 bases and J 3 bases; nucleotides not matched to a gene: 12. CDR3 DNA: TGCGCCAGCAGTCAAGAACGTCGGGACAGGGATCCAACAGATACGCAGTATTTT. Encoded protein: CASSQERRDRDPTDTQYF.

The chain joins TRBV28 to TRBJ1-1, with unresolved D. The CDR3 runs 14 residues. In germline, CDR1 is MDHEN, CDR2 SYDVKM. The V gene lost 6 bases and the J gene lost 1 base, with 12 bases spanning the gap. Here the CDR3 reads CASSGHLENTEAFF. The DNA of the CDR3 is TGTGCCAGCAGCGGCCATCTCGAGAACACTGAAGCTTTCTTT.

The chain combines TRBV19 with TRBJ2-7, with unresolved D. Per germline, CDR1 LNHDA and CDR2 SQIVND (reference sequence). Trimming pared 4 bases from V and 2 bases from J, leaving 9 bases between. CDR3 length: 13 amino acids. The CDR3 DNA reads TGTGCCAGTAGTAGAGGCTCCACCTACGAGCAGTACTTC. Its translation is CASSRGSTYEQYF.

This clonotype was seen at least ten times. The genes are TRBV7-6 and TRBJ2-3; D remains ambiguous. CDR3 size: 13 residues. Trimming pared 5 bases from V and 4 bases from J, leaving 10 bases between. Germline V gene data show CDR1 as SGHVS and CDR2 as FNYEAQ. The CDR3 DNA reads as TGTGCCAGCAGCCTAGAGGTTTCAGATACGCAGTATTTT. Translating gives CASSLEVSDTQYF.

V is TRBV29-1 and J is TRBJ1-5; TRBD1 agrees at 8 bases. The CDR3 loop spans 13 amino acids. Germline V gives CDR1 SQVTM, CDR2 ANQGSEA. Unmatched junction bases numbered 5, after V lost 7 bases and J lost 3 bases. CDR3 region: CSAVDRDNQPQHF. The CDR3 DNA reads TGCAGCGCAGTGGACAGGGACAATCAGCCCCAGCATTTT.

There are many counts of this clonotype. An end of the junction differs from the germline gene, which may be a read error. V usage is TRBV7-7 and J usage is TRBJ2-3; unclear D gene. Germline values: CDR1 SSHAT, CDR2 FNYEAQ (reference sequence). This CDR3 comprises 14 residues. The CDR3 spells CASSLDAVTDTQYF. CDR3 nucleotides: TGTGCTAGCAGCTTAGATGCAGTCACAGATACGCAGTATTTT.

This clonotype has just a few counts. V is TRBV7-8 and J is TRBJ2-7, with TRBD1 matching 8 bases. V trimming: 1 base; J trimming: 1 base; junction bases outside the gene matches: 3. The CDR3 length is 15 residues. Germline CDR1 and CDR2: SGHVS and FQNEAQ. The CDR3 sequence: CASSLGTGLSYEQYF. The DNA for the CDR3 is TGTGCCAGCAGCTTAGGGACAGGGTTGTCCTACGAGCAGTACTTC.

Only a few counts were recorded for this clonotype. The chain carries TRBV3-1 and TRBJ2-3; D tentatively reads TRBD1 or TRBD2 (5 bases each). The ends were cut back, 0 bases at V and 10 bases at J, with 14 bases in the middle. The CDR3 runs to 14 residues. CDR1 and CDR2 (germline): LGHDT, YNNKEL (reference sequence). In nucleotides, the CDR3 is TGTGCCAGCAGCCAAGAGCGTGGGGCGGAGGCGCAGTATTTT. This sequence encodes CASSQERGAEAQYF.

This clonotype was seen many times. This chain joins TRBV18 and TRBJ2-3; D might be TRBD1 or TRBD2, each matching 5 bases. CDR3 length: 15 residues. Germline CDR1 KGHSH, CDR2 LQKENI. The ends were cut back, 3 bases at V and 4 bases at J, with 14 bases in the middle. CDR3 in amino acids: CASSPGTVMADTQYF. DNA for the CDR3: TGTGCCAGCTCACCGGGGACGGTGATGGCAGATACGCAGTATTTT. Complete variable domain (other parts from reference TRBV18 and TRBJ2-3): NAGVMQNPRHLVRRRGQEARLRCSPMKGHSHVYWYRQLPEEGLKFMVYLQKENIIDESGMPKERFSAEFPKEGPSILRIQQVVRGDSAAYFCASSPGTVMADTQYFGPGTRLTVL.

This clonotype was found a few times. The chain couples TRBV20-1 to TRBJ2-1; perhaps TRBD1 as D (5 bases). V dropped 0 bases and J dropped 4 bases, with 13 bases sitting between them. This CDR3 comprises 15 residues. Germline V gives CDR1 DFQATT, CDR2 SNEGSKA (reference sequence). The CDR3 protein is CSARDQSRGYNEQFF. The CDR3 DNA sequence: TGCAGTGCTAGAGATCAGTCTAGGGGTTACAATGAGCAGTTCTTC.

Ten or more counts support this clonotype. This chain uses TRBV13 with TRBJ1-4, with 8 nucleotides matching TRBD1. Germline CDR1 is PRHDT and CDR2 is FYEKMQ (reference sequence). Trimming removed 5 bases from V and 7 bases from J; junction bases left unmatched: 9. There are 15 residues in the CDR3. The CDR3 here is CASSLKTGGSEKLFF. CDR3 nucleotides: TGTGCCAGCAGCCTCAAAACAGGGGGGAGTGAAAAACTGTTTTTT.

This clonotype was picked up many times. The rearrangement joins TRBV7-8 to TRBJ1-1; D is ambiguous. There are 12 residues in the CDR3. The germline gives CDR1 SGHVS, CDR2 FQNEAQ. Trimming removed 10 bases from V and 2 bases from J, with 11 bases in between. DNA for the CDR3: TGTGCCATCGGCAGCTCAAACACTGAAGCTTTCTTT. This encodes CAIGSSNTEAFF.

The chain carries TRBV5-1 and TRBJ1-2, with 9 bases lining up with TRBD1. There are 12 residues in the CDR3. The junction had 3 bases not matched to a gene; V was cut back by 6 bases and J by 6 bases. Germline assignment: CDR1 SGHRS and CDR2 YFSETQ. This CDR3 is CASNRDRDGYTF. CDR3 DNA sequence: TGCGCCAGCAATCGGGACAGGGATGGCTACACCTTC.

Concerning this clonotype itself: This clone may be a read error of a much larger clone one base away. The chain is built from TRBV7-2 and TRBJ2-5, with TRBD1 as a possible D gene (5 bases). Germline CDR1 and CDR2: SGHTA and FQGNSA. Trimming took 5 bases from V and 9 from J, leaving 22 bases between them. The CDR3 is made up of 15 amino acids. CDR3 sequence (DNA): TGTGCCAGCAGCCCCCAACAGGCCCAGGGTTCTGCCCAGTACTTC. Protein product: CASSPQQAQGSAQYF.

This clonotype was detected ten times or more. The chain carries TRBV20-1 and TRBJ2-3; weak D call: TRBD1 (5 bases). Trimming took off 3 bases at V and 0 bases at J, with 13 bases between the two ends. Germline CDR1 DFQATT, CDR2 SNEGSKA (reference sequence). The CDR3 extends over 15 amino acids. CDR3 DNA sequence: TGCAGTGCTAGTCGACAGCCCCTTAGCACAGATACGCAGTATTTT. It specifies CSASRQPLSTDTQYF.

This clonotype occurred many times. The rearrangement joins TRBV6-5 to TRBJ1-1, with a weak D call TRBD1 (6 bases). The CDR3 loop spans 14 amino acids. Germline CDR1 is MNHEY and CDR2 is SVGAGI. V was clipped by 6 bases and J by 1 base, with 12 bases between them. Written as DNA, the CDR3 is TGTGCCAGCAGGAGGGGGAGGGCGAACACTGAAGCTTTCTTT. This gives the protein CASRRGRANTEAFF.

This clonotype was detected a few times. V usage is TRBV9 and J usage is TRBJ2-5; 13 positions agree with TRBD2. This CDR3 comprises 17 residues. Germline values: CDR1 SGDLS, CDR2 YYNGEE. J gave up 3 bases and V 3 bases, and 8 bases lay outside the gene matches. Here the CDR3 reads CASSGPTGTSGKETQYF. In DNA, the CDR3 is TGTGCCAGCAGCGGGCCCACCGGGACTAGCGGGAAAGAGACCCAGTACTTC. Combining the CDR3 with reference TRBV9 and TRBJ2-5 gives the whole variable domain DSGVTQTPKHLITATGQRVTLRCSPRSGDLSVYWYQQSLDQGLQFLIQYYNGEERAKGNILERFSAQQFPDLHSELNLSSLELGDSALYFCASSGPTGTSGKETQYFGPGTRLLVL.

The rearrangement uses TRBV7-3 and TRBJ2-7; a weak D match, TRBD1 (6 bases). V was cut by 5 bases and J by 0 bases, with 8 bases left in between. The CDR3 loop spans 13 amino acids. CDR1 and CDR2 (germline): SGHTA, FQGTGA. CDR3 bases: TGTGCCAGCAGCCCAGGGGACTCCTACGAGCAGTACTTC. Its translation: CASSPGDSYEQYF.

This clonotype was counted between two and nine times. CDR3 region: CASSLTAASTDTQYF. In DNA form, the CDR3 reads TGTGCCAGCAGCCTAACAGCAGCTAGCACAGATACGCAGTATTTT. This rearrangement joins TRBV12-3 or TRBV12-4 to TRBJ2-3; unclear D gene. Trimming took off 6 bases at V and 0 bases at J, with 13 bases between the two ends. This CDR3 comprises 15 residues.

A word on this clonotype: One base away lies a much larger clone, so this may be a sequencing read error. This sequence joins TRBV11-2 and TRBJ2-5, with D unresolved. This CDR3 region has 15 residues. The ends were cut back, 4 bases at V and 4 bases at J, with 16 bases in the middle. The germline V gene has CDR1 SGHAT and CDR2 FQNNGV. The chain's CDR3 is CASSYTRLMRETQYF. In DNA, the CDR3 is TGTGCCAGCAGCTATACGAGGTTAATGAGAGAGACCCAGTACTTC.

The sample holds a few counts of this clonotype. The chain links TRBV7-2 to TRBJ2-7, with TRBD2 identical over 11 bases. The CDR3 loop spans 17 amino acids. Looked up from germline, CDR1 is SGHTA and CDR2 is FQGNSA. V shed 0 bases, J shed 4 bases, and the junction held 8 bases outside the gene matches. The CDR3 region has the DNA TGTGCCAGCAGCTTAGCCGCAACTAGCGGGAGTCGGTACGAGCAGTACTTC. Protein: CASSLAATSGSRYEQYF.

The table lists this clonotype with a few counts. The chain couples TRBV20-1 to TRBJ1-6; possible D gene TRBD1, 5 bases. V was trimmed by 1 base and J by 0 bases, leaving 7 bases between them. CDR1 is DFQATT and CDR2 is SNEGSKA in the germline V gene (reference sequence). CDR3 length: 15 amino acids. CDR3 DNA sequence: TGCAGTGCTAGAGGGGGGGGCTCCTATAATTCACCCCTCCACTTT. It codes for CSARGGGSYNSPLHF.

This clonotype appeared many times. This sequence joins TRBV10-2 and TRBJ1-1; unclear D gene. The length of the CDR3 is 13 residues. Trimming pared 5 bases from V and 3 bases from J, leaving 10 bases between. Per germline, CDR1 WSHSY and CDR2 SAAADI. The CDR3 sequence: CASSWTEDTEAFF. CDR3 bases: TGCGCCAGCAGTTGGACCGAGGACACTGAAGCTTTCTTT.

The chain joins TRBV7-2 to TRBJ1-1; the match to TRBD1 covers 7 bases. V lost 4 bases to trimming and J lost 9 bases; unmatched junction nucleotides: 8. This CDR3 has 13 residues. Germline values: CDR1 SGHTA, CDR2 FQGNSA. The CDR3 coding sequence is TGTGCCAGCAGCTACCCGACAGGGTGGAAAGCTTTCTTT. Translated, it gives CASSYPTGWKAFF.

This clonotype appeared many times. The J gene is TRBJ2-5, the V gene TRBV25-1, with TRBD1 matching 7 bases. The trim removed 3 bases at V and 5 bases at J, leaving 6 bases unmatched. The CDR3 is 14 amino acids. Germline V gene lookup returns CDR1 MGHDK and CDR2 SYGVNS. Here the CDR3 DNA reads TGTGCCAGCAGTGATGACAGGGTATACGAGACCCAGTACTTC. It encodes CASSDDRVYETQYF.

The V and J genes are TRBV4-1 and TRBJ1-2; 7 bases fit TRBD1. J lost 2 bases, V lost 0 bases, and 9 bases had no gene match. Per the germline V gene, CDR1 is MGHRA and CDR2 is YSYEKL. CDR3 length: 17 residues. As DNA, the CDR3 is TGCGCCAGCAGCCAAGATCGTGGGACAGTTGGCAACTATGGCTACACCTTC. This encodes CASSQDRGTVGNYGYTF.